Sequencing of this T cell receptor (beta chain) was carried out in a study of shared T cell receptors in the human thymus. Germline values: CDR1 MNHEY, CDR2 SMNVEV (reference sequence). The CDR3 is made up of 14 amino acids. V was clipped by 4 bases and J by 3 bases, with 12 bases between them. Generated by immunoSEQ multiplex PCR, the TCRdb table keeps only in-frame clones and is missing some. The sample lists fewer than 700,000 clones; 88% were seen once. This clone was detected once. In addition, the sample was reused for a study of human thymus T cells. As that report states: Thymus tissue for the work was resected from patients undergoing corrective heart surgery. There appeared to be biased usage of V and J genes in thymic and blood repertoires. Overlap was high between thymic repertoires from unrelated individuals, as reported in related research.

The chain carries TRBV27 and TRBJ2-5; the D gene is possibly TRBD2 (5 bases). The receptor comes from a boy in the first two years of life with a congenital heart defect. Sequencing input: thymocytes. The CDR3 bases are TGTGCCAGCAGTTCGGAGACGCGGGAAGAGACCCAGTACTTC. As protein: CASSSETREETQYF.